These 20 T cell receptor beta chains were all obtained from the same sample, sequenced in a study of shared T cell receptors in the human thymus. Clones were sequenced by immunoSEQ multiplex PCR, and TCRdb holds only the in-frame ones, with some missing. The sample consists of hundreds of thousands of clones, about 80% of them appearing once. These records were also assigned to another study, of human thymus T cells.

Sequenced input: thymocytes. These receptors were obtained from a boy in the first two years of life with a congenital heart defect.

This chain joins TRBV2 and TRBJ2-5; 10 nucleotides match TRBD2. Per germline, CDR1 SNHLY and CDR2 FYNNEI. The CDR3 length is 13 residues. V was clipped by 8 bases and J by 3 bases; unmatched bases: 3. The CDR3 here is CASELAGEETQYF. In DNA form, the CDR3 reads TGTGCCAGCGAGCTAGCGGGAGAAGAGACCCAGTACTTC.

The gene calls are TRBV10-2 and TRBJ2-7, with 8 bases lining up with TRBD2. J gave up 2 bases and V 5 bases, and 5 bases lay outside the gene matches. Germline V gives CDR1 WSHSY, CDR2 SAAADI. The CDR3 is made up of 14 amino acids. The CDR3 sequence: CASSLTGGAYEQYF. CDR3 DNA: TGCGCCAGCAGTCTAACGGGAGGGGCCTACGAGCAGTACTTC.

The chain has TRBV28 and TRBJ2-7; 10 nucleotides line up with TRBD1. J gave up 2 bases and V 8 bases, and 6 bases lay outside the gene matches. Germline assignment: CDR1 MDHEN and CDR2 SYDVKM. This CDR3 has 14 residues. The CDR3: CASGGDRGTYEQYF. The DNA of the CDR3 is TGTGCCAGCGGCGGGGACAGGGGAACCTACGAGCAGTACTTC.

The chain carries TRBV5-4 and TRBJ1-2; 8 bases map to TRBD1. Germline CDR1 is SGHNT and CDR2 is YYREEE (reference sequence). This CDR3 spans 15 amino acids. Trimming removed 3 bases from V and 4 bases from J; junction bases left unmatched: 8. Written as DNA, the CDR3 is TGTGCCAGCAGCTCGTCCATCACAGGGGGCTATGGCTACACCTTC. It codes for CASSSSITGGYGYTF.

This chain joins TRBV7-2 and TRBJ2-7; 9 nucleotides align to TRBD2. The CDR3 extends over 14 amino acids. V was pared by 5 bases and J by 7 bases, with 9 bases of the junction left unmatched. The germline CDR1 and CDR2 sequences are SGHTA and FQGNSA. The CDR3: CASSPIAGEGEQYF. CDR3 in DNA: TGTGCCAGCAGCCCGATAGCGGGAGAGGGTGAGCAGTACTTC.

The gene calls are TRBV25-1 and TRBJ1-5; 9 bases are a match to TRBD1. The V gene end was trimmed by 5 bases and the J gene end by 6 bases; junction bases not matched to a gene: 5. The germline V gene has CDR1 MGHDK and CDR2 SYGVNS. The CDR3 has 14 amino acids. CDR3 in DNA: TGTGCCAGCAGTCTACAGGGGGCGGGTCAGCCCCAGCATTTT. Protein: CASSLQGAGQPQHF.

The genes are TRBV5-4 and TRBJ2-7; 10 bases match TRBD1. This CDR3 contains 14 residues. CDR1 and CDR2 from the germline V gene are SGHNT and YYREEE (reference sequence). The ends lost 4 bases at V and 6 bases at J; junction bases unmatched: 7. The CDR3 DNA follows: TGTGCCAGCAGCCCCGACAGGGGGCGAGGCGAGCAGTACTTC. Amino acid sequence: CASSPDRGRGEQYF.

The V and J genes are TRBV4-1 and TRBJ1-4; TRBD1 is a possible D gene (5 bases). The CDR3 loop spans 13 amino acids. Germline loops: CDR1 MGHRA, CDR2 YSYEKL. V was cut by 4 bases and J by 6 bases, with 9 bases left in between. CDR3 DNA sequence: TGCGCCAGCAGCCCTATAGGGGATGAAAAACTGTTTTTT. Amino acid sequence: CASSPIGDEKLFF.

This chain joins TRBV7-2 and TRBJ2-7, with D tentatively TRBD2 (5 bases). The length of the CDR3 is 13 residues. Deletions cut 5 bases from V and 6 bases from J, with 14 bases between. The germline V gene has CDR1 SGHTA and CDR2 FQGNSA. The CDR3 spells CASSRRGQAEQYF. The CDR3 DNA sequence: TGTGCCAGCAGCCGCCGAGGGCAGGCCGAGCAGTACTTC.

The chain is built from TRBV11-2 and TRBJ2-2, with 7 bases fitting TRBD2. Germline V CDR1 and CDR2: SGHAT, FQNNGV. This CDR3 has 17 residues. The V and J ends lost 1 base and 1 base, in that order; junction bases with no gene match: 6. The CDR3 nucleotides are TGTGCCAGCAGCTTAGGGGGGGACTATAAGAACACCGGGGAGCTGTTTTTT. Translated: CASSLGGDYKNTGELFF.

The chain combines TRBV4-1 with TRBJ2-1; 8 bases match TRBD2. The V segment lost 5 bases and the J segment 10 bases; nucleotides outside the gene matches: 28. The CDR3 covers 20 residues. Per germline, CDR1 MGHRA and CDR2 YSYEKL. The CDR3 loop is CASSERGFSGARFNIGEQFF. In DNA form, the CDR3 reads TGCGCCAGCAGCGAAAGAGGTTTTAGCGGGGCCCGTTTCAATATTGGGGAGCAGTTCTTC.

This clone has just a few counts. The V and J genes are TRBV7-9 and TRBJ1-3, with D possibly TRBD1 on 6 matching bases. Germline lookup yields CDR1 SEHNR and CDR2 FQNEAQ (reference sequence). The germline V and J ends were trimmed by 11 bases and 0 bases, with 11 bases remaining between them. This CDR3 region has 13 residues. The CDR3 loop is CAWGQISGNTIYF. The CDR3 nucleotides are TGTGCCTGGGGGCAGATCTCTGGAAACACCATATATTTT. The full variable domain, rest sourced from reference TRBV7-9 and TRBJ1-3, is DTGVSQNPRHKITKRGQNVTFRCDPISEHNRLYWYRQTLGQGPEFLTYFQNEAQLEKSRLLSDRFSAERPKGSFSTLEIQRTEQGDSAMYLCAWGQISGNTIYFGEGSWLTVV.

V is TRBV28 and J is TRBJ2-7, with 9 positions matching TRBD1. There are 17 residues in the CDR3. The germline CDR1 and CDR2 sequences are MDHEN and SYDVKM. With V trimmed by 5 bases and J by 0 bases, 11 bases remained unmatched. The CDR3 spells CASSTLGTGLYSYEQYF. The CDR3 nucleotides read TGTGCCAGCAGTACCCTGGGGACAGGGTTATACTCCTACGAGCAGTACTTC.

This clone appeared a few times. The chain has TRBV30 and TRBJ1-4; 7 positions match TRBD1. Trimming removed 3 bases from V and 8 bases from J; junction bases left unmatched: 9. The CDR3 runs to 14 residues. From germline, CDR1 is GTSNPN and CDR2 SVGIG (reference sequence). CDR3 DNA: TGTGCCTGGAGCCGATACAGGGGTAGGGAAAAACTGTTTTTT. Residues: CAWSRYRGREKLFF.

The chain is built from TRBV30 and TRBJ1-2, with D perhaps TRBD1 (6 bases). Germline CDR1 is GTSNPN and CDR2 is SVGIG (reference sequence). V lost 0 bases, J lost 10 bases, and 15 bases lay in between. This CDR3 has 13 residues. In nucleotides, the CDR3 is TGTGCCTGGAGTGTACGGGGACAAGTTGACTACACCTTC. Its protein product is CAWSVRGQVDYTF.

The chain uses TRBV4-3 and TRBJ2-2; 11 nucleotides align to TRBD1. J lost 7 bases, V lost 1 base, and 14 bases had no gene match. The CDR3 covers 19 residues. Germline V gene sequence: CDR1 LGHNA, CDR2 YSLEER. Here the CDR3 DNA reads TGCGCCAGCAGCCAAGTGCGGCGGACAGGGGGCCCTGTCGGCGGGGAGCTGTTTTTT. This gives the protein CASSQVRRTGGPVGGELFF.

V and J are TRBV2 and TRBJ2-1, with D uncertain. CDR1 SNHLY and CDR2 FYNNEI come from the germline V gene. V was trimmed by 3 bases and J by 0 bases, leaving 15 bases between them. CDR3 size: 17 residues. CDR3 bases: TGTGCCAGCAGTGACCGTCTGAGGAGACTCTCCTACAATGAGCAGTTCTTC. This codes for CASSDRLRRLSYNEQFF.

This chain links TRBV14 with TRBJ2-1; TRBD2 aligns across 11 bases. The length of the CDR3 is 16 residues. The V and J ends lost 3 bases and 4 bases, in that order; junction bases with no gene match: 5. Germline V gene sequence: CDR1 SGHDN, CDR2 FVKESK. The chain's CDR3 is CASSHRTSGSYNEQFF. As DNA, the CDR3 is TGTGCCAGCAGCCACCGAACTAGCGGGAGTTACAATGAGCAGTTCTTC.

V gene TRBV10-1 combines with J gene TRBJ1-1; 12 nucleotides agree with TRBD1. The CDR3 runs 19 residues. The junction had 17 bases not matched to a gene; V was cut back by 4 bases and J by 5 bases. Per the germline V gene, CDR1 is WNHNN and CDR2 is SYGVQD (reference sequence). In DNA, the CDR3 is TGCGCCAGCAGTGTCGGTTCGGGACAGGGGGCTTTTGTTAAAACTGAAGCTTTCTTT. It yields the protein CASSVGSGQGAFVKTEAFF.

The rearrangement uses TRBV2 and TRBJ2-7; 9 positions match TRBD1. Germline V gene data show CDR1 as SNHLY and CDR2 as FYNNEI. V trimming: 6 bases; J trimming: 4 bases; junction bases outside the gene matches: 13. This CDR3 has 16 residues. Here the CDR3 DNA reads TGTGCCAGCAGGGGAGGCCGACAGGGGGGAGGTTACGAGCAGTACTTC. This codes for CASRGGRQGGGYEQYF.